This T cell receptor (beta chain) is drawn from a study of a mutant IDH1 vaccine in newly diagnosed glioma. Regarding time point: week 5, during vaccination. It was 300 ug of mutant IDH1 20-mer peptide that made up each vaccine dose, given with topical imiquimod. Deletions cut 3 bases from V and 4 bases from J, with 12 bases between. The CDR3 extends over 14 amino acids. Germline lookup yields CDR1 SGHVS and CDR2 FNYEAQ. Profiled with immunoSEQ multiplex PCR; TCRdb holds only in-frame clones, not every one. The repertoire has approximately 76,000 clones, about 91% of them found once; the top ten carry more than 0.5%. With regard to this clone: The antigen remains undetermined.

The chain is built from TRBV7-6 and TRBJ1-1; D not certain. Sequencing used PBMCs, obtained from a glioma patient whose treatment included an IDH1 peptide vaccine. This clonotype was obtained from a woman in her fifties or sixties with glioma. CDR3 amino acids: CASSLAGKGTEAFF. The DNA of the CDR3 is TGTGCCAGCAGCTTGGCAGGAAAAGGCACTGAAGCTTTCTTT.